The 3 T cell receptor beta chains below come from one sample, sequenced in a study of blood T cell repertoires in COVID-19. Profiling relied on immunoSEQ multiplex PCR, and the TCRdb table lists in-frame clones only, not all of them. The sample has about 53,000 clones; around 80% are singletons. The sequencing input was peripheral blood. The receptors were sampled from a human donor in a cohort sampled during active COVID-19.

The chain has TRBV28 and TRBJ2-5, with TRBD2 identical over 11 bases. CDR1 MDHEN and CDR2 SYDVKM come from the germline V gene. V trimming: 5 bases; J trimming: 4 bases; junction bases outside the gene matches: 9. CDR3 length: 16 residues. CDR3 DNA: TGTGCCAGCAGTGCCCGGATTAGCGGGAGGGCAGAGACCCAGTACTTC. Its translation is CASSARISGRAETQYF.

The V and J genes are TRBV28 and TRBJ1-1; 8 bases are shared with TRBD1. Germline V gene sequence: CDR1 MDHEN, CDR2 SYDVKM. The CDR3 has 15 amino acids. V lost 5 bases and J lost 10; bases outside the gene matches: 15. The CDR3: CASSPLRGRGPGAFF. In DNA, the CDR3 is TGTGCCAGCAGTCCCTTACGAGGCAGGGGGCCTGGAGCTTTCTTT.

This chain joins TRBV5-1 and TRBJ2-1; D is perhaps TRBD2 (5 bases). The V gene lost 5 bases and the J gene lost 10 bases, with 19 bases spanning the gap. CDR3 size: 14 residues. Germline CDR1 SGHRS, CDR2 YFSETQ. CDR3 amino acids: CASRTPASREEQFF. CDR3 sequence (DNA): TGCGCCAGCAGAACCCCCGCGTCTAGGGAGGAGCAGTTCTTC.